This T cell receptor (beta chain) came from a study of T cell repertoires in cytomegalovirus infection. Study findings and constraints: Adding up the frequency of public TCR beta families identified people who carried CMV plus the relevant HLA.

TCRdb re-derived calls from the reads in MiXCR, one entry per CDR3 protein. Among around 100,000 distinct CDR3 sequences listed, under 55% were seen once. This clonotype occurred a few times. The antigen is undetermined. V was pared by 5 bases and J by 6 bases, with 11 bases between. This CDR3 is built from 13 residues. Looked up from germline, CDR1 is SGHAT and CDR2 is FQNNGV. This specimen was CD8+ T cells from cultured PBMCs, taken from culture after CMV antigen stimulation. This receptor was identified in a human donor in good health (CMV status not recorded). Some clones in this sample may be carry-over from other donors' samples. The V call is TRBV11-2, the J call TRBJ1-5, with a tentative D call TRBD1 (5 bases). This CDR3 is CASSDGTPQPQHF. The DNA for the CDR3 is TGTGCCAGCAGCGATGGGACCCCTCAGCCCCAGCATTTT.